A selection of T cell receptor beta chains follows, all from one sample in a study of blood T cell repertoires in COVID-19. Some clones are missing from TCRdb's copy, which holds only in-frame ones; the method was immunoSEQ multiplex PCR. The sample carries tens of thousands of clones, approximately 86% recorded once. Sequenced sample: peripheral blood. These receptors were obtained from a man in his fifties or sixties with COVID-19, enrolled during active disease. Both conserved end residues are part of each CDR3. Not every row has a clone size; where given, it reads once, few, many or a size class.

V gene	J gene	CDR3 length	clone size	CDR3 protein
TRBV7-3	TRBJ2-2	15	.	CASSLTGGIGRELFF
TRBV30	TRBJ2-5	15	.	CAWTIRQGRGETQYF
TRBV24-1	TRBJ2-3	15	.	CATSDSTGVADTQYF
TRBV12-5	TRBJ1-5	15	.	CASGPMGGVNQPQHF
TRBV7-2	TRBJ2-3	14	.	CASRRDRGTDTQYF
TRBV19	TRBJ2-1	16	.	CASGGGVAGGYNEQFF
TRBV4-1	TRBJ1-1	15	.	CASSRSEATNTEAFF
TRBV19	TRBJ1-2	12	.	CATRQGNYGYTF
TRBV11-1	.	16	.	CASSPSRGRGQETQYF
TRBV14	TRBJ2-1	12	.	CASQGSYNEQFF
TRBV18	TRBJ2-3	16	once	CASSPLDRALTDTQYF
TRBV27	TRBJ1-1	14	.	CASSTGGWVTEAFF
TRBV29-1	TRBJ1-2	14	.	CSATHPGVKSGYTF
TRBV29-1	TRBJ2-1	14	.	CSVERDRGYNEQFF
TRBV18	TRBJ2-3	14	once	CASSPGQGTDTQYF
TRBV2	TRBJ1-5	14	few	CASRQGAGNQPQHF
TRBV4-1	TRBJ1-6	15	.	CASSQEAQGGSPLHF
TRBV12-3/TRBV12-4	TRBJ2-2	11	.	CASSSTGELFF
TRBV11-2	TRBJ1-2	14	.	CASSGSNWGYGYTF
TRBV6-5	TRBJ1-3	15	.	CASMEGPNSGNTIYF
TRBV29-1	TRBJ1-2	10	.	CSVETGGYTF
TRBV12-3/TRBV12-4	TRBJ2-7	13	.	CASSLARGNEQYF
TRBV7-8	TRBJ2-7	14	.	CASSLADLEPEQYF
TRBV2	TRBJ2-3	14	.	CASFHTGDPDTQYF
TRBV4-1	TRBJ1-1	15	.	CASSQAFGQGPEAFF
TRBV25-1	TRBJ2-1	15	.	CASSAPGLSYNEQFF
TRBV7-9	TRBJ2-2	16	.	CASSSMTGSATGELFF
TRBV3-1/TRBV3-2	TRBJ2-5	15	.	CASSQAGQAPRTQYF
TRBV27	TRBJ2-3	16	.	CASSLSPRVSTDTQYF
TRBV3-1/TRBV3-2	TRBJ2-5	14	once	CASSLLAVQETQYF
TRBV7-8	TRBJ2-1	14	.	CASSFAGGQREQFF
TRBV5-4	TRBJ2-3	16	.	CASSTRDSAGVNTQYF
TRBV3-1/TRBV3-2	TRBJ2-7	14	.	CASSARGDSYEQYF
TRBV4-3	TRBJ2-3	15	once	CASSDLAGGADTQYF
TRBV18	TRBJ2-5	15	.	CASSPPGGQGETQYF
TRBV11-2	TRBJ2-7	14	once	CASSPDRVGVEQYF
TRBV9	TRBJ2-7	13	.	CASSDPHGYEQYF
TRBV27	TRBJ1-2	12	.	CASGAEVSGYTF
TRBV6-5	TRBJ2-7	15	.	CASSYSLDGSYEQYF
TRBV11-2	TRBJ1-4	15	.	CASSLEPAASGKLFF
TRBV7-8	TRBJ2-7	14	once	CASTTDRPPYEQYF
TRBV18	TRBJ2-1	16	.	CASYKPGQGIYNEQFF
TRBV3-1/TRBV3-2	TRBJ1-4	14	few	CASSQQGAEEKLFF
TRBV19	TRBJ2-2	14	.	CASIEQPNTGELFF
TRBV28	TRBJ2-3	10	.	CASSVDTQYF
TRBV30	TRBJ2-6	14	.	CAWSVKRYDGVLTF
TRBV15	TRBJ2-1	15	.	CATTTLGTSLNEQFF
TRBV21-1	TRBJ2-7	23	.	CASSPHHPTRRPIWWACYYEQYF
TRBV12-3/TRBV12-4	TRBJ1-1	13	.	CASSNNRVTEAFF
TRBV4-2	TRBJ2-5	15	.	CASSQQTGGAETQYF
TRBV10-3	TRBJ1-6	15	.	CAITNRRQGGSPLHF
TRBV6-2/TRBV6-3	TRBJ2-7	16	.	CASSYPRQGSPYEQYF
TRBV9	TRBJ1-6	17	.	CASSVAADRGWNSPLHF
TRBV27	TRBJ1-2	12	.	CASTDRGQGYTF
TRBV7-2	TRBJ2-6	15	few	CASSLQGGGANVLTF
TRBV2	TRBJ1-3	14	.	CASRPDSSGNTIYF
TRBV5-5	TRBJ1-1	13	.	CASSLAYGTEAFF
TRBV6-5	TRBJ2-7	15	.	CASRNRRGSNHEQYF
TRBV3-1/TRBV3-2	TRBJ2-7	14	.	CASSQRDNSYEQYF
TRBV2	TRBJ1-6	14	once	CASLVRQGNSPLHF